Included here is one T cell receptor beta chain sequence, with context. The data derive from a study of blood T cell repertoires in COVID-19. Study as a whole: Researchers got acute and convalescent COVID-19 samples from the United States, Italy and Spain. Sources were T cells, B-cell-depleted T cells, or PBMCs; the material itself was cDNA or gDNA.

How the authors handled the data: By means of reference gene primer amplification, nucleated cell counts were estimated. The table came from immunoSEQ multiplex PCR; TCRdb's copy has only in-frame clones and leaves some out. The D gene and trimming were derived from the DNA, and the V and J assignments and clone size from that table. The sample records around 130,000 clones, about 84% being singletons. This TCR came from a man aged 55 to 70 with acute or convalescent COVID-19. The sequenced sample consisted of peripheral blood.

The CDR3 region has the DNA TGTGCCAGCACTCTCCTCCGGGACACATTTAACACCGGGGAGCTGTTTTTT. Translated: CASTLLRDTFNTGELFF. The V and J genes are TRBV27 and TRBJ2-2, with a tentative D call TRBD1 (6 bases). This CDR3 has 17 amino acids. V lost 7 bases and J lost 2, with 20 bases in between. Germline V gives CDR1 MNHEY, CDR2 SMNVEV (reference sequence).